This T cell receptor (beta chain) was recorded in a study of OX40 agonist ivuxolimab in advanced cancers. Study overall: Patients were around 83% male with ages about 23 to 79, mean about 65. Study-level points and caveats: The study observed clonal expansion of CD4+ and CD8+ blood T cells by week 6 at 0.1 to 3.0 mg/kg.

Sequenced by immunoSEQ multiplex PCR; TCRdb stores in-frame clones only, minus some. The sample contains about 69,000 clones, 90% of which appear only once. Germline CDR1 and CDR2: MDHEN and SYDVKM. Trimming took 5 bases from V and 10 from J, leaving 17 bases between them. The CDR3 is 13 residues long. As regards this clone: The antigen is not known.

If patients had autoimmune disease history or systemic immunosuppression, they were excluded. The chain links TRBV28 to TRBJ1-1, with a tentative D call TRBD1 (5 bases). The sample here was CD4+ or CD8+ T cells sorted from blood, taken in a trial of the OX40 agonist ivuxolimab. The sequence derives from an adult with an advanced solid tumor such as melanoma, head and neck, liver or kidney cancer. The CDR3 bases are TGTGCCAGCAGTCGCCCCGGGGGGAAGCGAGCTTTCTTT. Residues: CASSRPGGKRAFF.